This T cell receptor beta chain was profiled in a study of long-term antiretroviral therapy in people with HIV (dated by TCRdb to 2021 to 2024). About the investigation overall: The earliest samples were collected about a decade before the 2015 WHO recommendation for immediate ART, when ART was typically delayed until CD4 counts fell. A retrospective serial study tested whether ART initiation and durable HIV suppression were associated with changes in peripheral blood TRB repertoire composition and diversity. From 30 adults with confirmed HIV infection, the cohort provided approximately 210 cryopreserved PBMC samples, gathered serially across a mean of about 6 years (range 1-12). Eleven of the 30 participants with HIV were female. No cross-contamination during QIAcube processing was seen in test extractions of a monoclonal T-cell line run alongside around 31 polyclonal samples. The research as a whole found: A significant increase in TRB diversity was found to be associated with ART initiation, although TRB diversity was observed to remain significantly below that of transplant donor controls even after long-term ART. Because pre-ART samples had limited cell numbers, profiling was done on unsorted PBMC rather than on sorted CD4+ and CD8+ T cells. Inferences about post-ART repertoire changes were limited because no data were available on ART adherence, viral resistance or therapy changes. Narrower CDR3 length ranges were observed in HIV repertoires than in controls, and an antigen-experienced repertoire with only a slight naive shift after ART was suggested by the network structure. Expanded TRB clones identified before ART initiation dominated the repertoire across all time points, though the dominance fluctuated and decreased in many PLHIV after ART. The samples span the years 2004 to 2017, and the ART regimens used at that time may not be as effective as current regimens. Limited PBMC availability meant only the TCR beta chain was sequenced, without alpha chain pairing.

To be included, a participant needed at least one PBMC sample from before ART initiation plus at least two post-ART samples. Every participant with HIV received treatment in the United States of America. Before DNA extraction, cryopreserved samples of roughly 0.9-11 million PBMC were thawed and washed. At the time of the earliest PBMC sample, participants with HIV were aged between about 20 and 54 years. PBMC samples were contributed by each participant from 1-4 timepoints before ART initiation and 2-8 timepoints after ART initiation, with a median of 7 samples. Serial HIV viral load, CD4+ T-cell count, ART history and demographic data were obtained for every participant. Genomic DNA was extracted from unsorted PBMC with a Qiagen kit on a QIAcube, processed in batches of 12 samples. As to this clone: This receptor's antigen is unknown. Base qualities were left out, and no much larger clone turns up one base away. The sample carries other DNA sequences with the same CDR3.

The immunoSEQ hsTCRB v3.0 assay was used at survey level resolution for TRB variable region sequencing. The targeted TRB sequencing depth was 40,000-50,000 T-cell genomes per sample. Pooled TRB libraries were sequenced on an Illumina MiSeq with a v3 150-cycle kit. For the original study's pipeline: Repertoire analysis was run in R within a reproducible Nextflow workflow that covered QC, data transformation and analysis. Custom analyses were implemented in LymphoSeq2, an R package for AIRR-Seq data exploration. After excluding a handful of samples that yielded fewer than 5000 total TRB sequences, approximately 180 HIV repertoires remained for analysis. Of the 188 retained HIV repertoires, about 60 were collected before and 120 to 130 after ART initiation. Repertoires were downsampled to 5000 TRB nucleotide sequences, and summary statistics were averaged over 100 downsampling iterations. TRB sequences were retained for analysis only if CDR3 regions of at least seven amino acids were present. A Shannon entropy-derived clonality score and the Gini coefficient were used to measure diversity. In the repertoire networks, any two of the top 5000 CDR3 amino acid sequences were connected whenever the two sequences differed by an edit distance of one. For TRB CDR3 amino acid sequences, GLIPH2 was used to predict antigen specificity groups and MHC restriction. CDR3 amino acid sequences were matched against VDJdb and McPAS-TCR to flag known CMV, EBV, HIV or tissue antigen associations. Pre-ART, post-ART and control groups were compared with Wilcoxon signed-rank tests and Holm-Bonferroni correction. TCRdb holds this immuneACCESS table with in-frame rearrangements only. Some clones are missing; in checked studies, unresolved V genes explain under half, and the rest has no known cause. V, J and clone size were drawn from that table, and D and trimming were deduced from the DNA. The sample records about 24,000 clones, 80% to 85% of which are singletons. About a quarter of the sample belongs to the ten largest clones.

Per the germline V gene, LGHNA is the CDR1 and YSLEER is the CDR2. At the junction V is shortened by 0 bases and J by 3 bases; bases outside the gene matches: 5. Including cysteine and phenylalanine, the CDR3 has 16 amino acids. Only the CDR3 DNA is retained, 48 bases long and in frame from the first base. The chain joins TRBV4-3 to TRBJ2-1; 7 nucleotides in the junction match TRBD2. The material was unsorted PBMCs, obtained 0.4 years after starting antiretroviral therapy. The receptor's source is a man in his forties or fifties with HIV. The CDR3 region has the sequence CASSQDPSGDYNEQFF. Here is the DNA: TGCGCCAGCAGCCAAGATCCCAGCGGGGACTACAATGAGCAGTTCTTC.